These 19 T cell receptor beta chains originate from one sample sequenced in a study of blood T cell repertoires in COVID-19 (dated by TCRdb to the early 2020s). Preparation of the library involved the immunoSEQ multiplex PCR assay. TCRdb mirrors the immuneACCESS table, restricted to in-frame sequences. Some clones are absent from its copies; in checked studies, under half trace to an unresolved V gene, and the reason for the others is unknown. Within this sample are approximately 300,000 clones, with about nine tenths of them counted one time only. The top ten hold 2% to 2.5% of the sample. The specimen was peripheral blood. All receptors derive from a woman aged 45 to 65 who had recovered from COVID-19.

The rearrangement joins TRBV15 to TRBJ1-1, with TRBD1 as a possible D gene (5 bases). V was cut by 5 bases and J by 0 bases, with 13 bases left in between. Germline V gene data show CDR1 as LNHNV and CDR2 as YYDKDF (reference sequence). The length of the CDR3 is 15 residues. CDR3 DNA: TGTGCCACCAGCGGATTCGACAGCATGAACACTGAAGCTTTCTTT. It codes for CATSGFDSMNTEAFF.

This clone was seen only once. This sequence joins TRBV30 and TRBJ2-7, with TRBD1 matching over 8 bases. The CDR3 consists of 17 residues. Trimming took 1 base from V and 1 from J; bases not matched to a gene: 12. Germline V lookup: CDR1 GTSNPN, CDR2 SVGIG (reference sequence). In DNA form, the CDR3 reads TGTGCCTGGAGTGATGGTGGACAGGGTAAATTGTCCTACGAGCAGTACTTC. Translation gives CAWSDGGQGKLSYEQYF.

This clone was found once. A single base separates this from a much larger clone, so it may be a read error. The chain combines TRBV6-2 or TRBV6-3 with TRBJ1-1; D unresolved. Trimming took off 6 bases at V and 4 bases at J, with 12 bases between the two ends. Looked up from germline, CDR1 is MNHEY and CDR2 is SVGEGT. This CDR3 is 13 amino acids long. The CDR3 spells CASSLSVGTEAFF. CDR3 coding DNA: TGTGCCAGCAGCCTCAGCGTAGGCACTGAAGCTTTCTTT.

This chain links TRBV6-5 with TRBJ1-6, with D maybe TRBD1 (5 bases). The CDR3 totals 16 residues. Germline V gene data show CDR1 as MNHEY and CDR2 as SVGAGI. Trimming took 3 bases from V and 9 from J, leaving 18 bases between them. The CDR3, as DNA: TGTGCCAGCAGTTATGGCCGGGGGGGACTGGCTTCACCCCTCCACTTT. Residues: CASSYGRGGLASPLHF.

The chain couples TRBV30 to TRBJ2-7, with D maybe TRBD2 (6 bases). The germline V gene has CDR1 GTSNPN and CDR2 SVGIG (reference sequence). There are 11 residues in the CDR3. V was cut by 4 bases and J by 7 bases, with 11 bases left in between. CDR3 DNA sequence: TGTGCCTGGAACCGGGACTCGGAGCAGTACTTC. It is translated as CAWNRDSEQYF.

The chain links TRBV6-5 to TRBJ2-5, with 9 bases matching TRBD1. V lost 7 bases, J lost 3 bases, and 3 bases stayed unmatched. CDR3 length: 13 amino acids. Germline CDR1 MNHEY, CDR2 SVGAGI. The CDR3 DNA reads TGTGCCAGCACTTGGACAGGGGAAGAGACCCAGTACTTC. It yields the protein CASTWTGEETQYF.

The CDR3 reads CASSGRVNNSPLHF. In nucleotides, the CDR3 is TGTGCCAGCAGTGGGCGGGTCAATAATTCACCCCTCCACTTT. The chain is built from TRBV2 and TRBJ1-6, with unresolved D. CDR3 length equals 14 residues. With 4 bases removed from V and 5 bases from J, the gap between germline ends came to 9 bases. The germline CDR1 and CDR2 sequences are SNHLY and FYNNEI.

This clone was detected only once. This chain's CDR3 is CASSFVAGNTGELFF. Here the CDR3 DNA reads TGCGCCAGCAGCTTCGTGGCAGGGAACACCGGGGAGCTGTTTTTT. The chain has TRBV5-1 and TRBJ2-2; D is uncertain. Germline loops: CDR1 SGHRS, CDR2 YFSETQ. Deletions cut 2 bases from V and 1 base from J, with 9 bases between. This CDR3 has 15 amino acids.

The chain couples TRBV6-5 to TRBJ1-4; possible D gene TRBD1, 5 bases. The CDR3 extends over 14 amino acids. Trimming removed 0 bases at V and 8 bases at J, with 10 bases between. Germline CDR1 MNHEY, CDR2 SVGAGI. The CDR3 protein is CASSYSRGSEKLFF. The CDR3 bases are TGTGCCAGCAGTTACTCGCGGGGGTCGGAAAAACTGTTTTTT.

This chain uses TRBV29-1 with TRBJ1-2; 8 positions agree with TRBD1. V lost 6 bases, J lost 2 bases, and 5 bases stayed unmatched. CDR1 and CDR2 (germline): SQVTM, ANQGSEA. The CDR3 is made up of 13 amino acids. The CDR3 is CSVATGGNYGYTF. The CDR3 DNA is TGCAGCGTCGCTACAGGGGGAAACTATGGCTACACCTTC.

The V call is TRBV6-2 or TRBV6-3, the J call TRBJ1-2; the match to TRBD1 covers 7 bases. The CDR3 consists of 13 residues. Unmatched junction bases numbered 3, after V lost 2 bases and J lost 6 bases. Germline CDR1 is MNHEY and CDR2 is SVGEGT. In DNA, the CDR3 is TGTGCCAGCAGTTACACAGGGGAGGATGGCTACACCTTC. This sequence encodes CASSYTGEDGYTF.

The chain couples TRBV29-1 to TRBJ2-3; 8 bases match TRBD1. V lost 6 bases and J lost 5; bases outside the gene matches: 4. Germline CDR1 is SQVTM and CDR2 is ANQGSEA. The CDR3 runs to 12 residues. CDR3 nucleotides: TGCAGCGTCATGACAGGGGTAGATACGCAGTATTTT. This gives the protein CSVMTGVDTQYF.

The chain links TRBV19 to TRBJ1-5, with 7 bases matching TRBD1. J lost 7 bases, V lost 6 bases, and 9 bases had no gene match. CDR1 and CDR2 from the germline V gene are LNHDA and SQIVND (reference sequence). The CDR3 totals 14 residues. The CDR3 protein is CASSAGTVGQPQHF. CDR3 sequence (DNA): TGTGCCAGTAGCGCCGGGACAGTCGGCCAGCCCCAGCATTTT.

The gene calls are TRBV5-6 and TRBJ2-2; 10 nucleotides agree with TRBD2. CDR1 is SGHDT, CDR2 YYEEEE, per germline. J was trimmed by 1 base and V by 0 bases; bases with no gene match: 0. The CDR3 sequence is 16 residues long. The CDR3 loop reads CASSLGLAGNTGELFF. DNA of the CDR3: TGTGCCAGCAGCTTGGGACTAGCGGGGAACACCGGGGAGCTGTTTTTT.

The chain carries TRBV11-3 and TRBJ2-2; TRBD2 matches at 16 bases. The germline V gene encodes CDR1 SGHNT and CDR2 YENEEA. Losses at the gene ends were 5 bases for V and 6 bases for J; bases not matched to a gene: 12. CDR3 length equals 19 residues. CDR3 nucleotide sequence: TGTGCCAGCAGCCCAAGGGCCGGGACTAGCGGGGGGGCCGCCGGGGAGCTGTTTTTT. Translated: CASSPRAGTSGGAAGELFF.

As DNA, the CDR3 is TGTGCCAGCAGCCAGGACAGGTCCTACGAGCAGTACTTC. Its protein product is CASSQDRSYEQYF. The chain has TRBV5-4 and TRBJ2-7; 7 nucleotides match TRBD1. This CDR3 is built from 13 residues. Germline V gene sequence: CDR1 SGHNT, CDR2 YYREEE (reference sequence). Losses at the gene ends were 4 bases for V and 1 base for J; bases not matched to a gene: 2.

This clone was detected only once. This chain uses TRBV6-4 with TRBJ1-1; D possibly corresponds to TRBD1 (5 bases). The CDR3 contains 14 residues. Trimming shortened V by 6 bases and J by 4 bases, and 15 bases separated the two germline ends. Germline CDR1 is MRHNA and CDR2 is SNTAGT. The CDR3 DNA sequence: TGTGCCAGCAGACCCAGGGAATGGAGCACTGAAGCTTTCTTT. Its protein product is CASRPREWSTEAFF.

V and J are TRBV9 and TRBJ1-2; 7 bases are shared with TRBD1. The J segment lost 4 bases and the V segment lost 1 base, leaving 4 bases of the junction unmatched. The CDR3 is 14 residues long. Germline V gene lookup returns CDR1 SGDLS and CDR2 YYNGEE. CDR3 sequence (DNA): TGTGCCAGCAGCGTAAGACAGGGCGGCTATGGCTACACCTTC. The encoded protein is CASSVRQGGYGYTF.

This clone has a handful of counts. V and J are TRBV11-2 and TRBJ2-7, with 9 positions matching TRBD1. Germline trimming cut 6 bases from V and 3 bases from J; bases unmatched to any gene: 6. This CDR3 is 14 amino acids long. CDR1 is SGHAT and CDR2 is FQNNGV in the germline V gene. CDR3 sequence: CASRSQGAHYEQYF. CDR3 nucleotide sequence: TGTGCCAGCAGATCACAGGGGGCTCACTACGAGCAGTACTTC.